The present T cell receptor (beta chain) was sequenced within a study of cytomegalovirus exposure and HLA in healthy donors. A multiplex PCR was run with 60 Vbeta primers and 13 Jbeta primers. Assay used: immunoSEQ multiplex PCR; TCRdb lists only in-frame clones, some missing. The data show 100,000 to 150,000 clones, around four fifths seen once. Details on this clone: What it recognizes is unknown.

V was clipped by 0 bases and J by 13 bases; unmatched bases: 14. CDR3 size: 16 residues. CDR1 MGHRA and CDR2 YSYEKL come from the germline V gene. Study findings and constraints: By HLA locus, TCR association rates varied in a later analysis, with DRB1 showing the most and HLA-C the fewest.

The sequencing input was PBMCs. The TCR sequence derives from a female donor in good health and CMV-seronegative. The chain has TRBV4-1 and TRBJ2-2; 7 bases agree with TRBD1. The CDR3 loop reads CASSQDRDSLSWVLFF. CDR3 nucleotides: TGCGCCAGCAGCCAAGATCGGGACAGTCTTTCTTGGGTGCTGTTTTTT.